This is a list of T cell receptor beta chains from one sample in a study of T-cell reconstitution after alpha-beta-depleted transplantation in children. One entry per CDR3 protein results from TCRdb running MiXCR on the PCR reads. The table shows about 290,000 distinct CDR3 sequences, with almost 8% occurring only once. The sample in question was peripheral blood, obtained 360 days after TCRalphabeta/CD19-depleted stem cell transplant. The source of these receptors is a female patient aged 2-15 years who had a stem cell transplant for Fanconi anemia, so the T cells may come from the graft donor. The CDR3 runs from the conserved cysteine through the conserved F or W. The D gene is left open where the match is weak. The listing skips clone size in some rows; elsewhere it reads once, few, many or a size class.

clone size,D gene,J gene,V gene,CDR3 DNA,CDR3 protein
NA,TRBD1,TRBJ1-5,TRBV27,TGTGCCAGCAGCCTCGGTAAGGGGGCGGATAGCAATCAGCCCCAGCATTTT,CASSLGKGADSNQPQHF
NA,TRBD1,TRBJ1-3,TRBV9,TGTGCCAGCAGCGAGGGACAGGGTCCCGAAGGATGGAACACCATATATTTT,CASSEGQGPEGWNTIYF
few,NA,TRBJ2-5,TRBV11-2,TGTGCCAGCAGCTCCAGGACAGAGACCCAGTACTTC,CASSSRTETQYF
few,TRBD1,TRBJ2-2,TRBV7-6,TGTGCCAGCAGCTTAGAACAGGGGAGTTTTCCCGGGGAGCTGTTTTTT,CASSLEQGSFPGELFF
many,NA,TRBJ1-1,TRBV4-3,TGCGCCAGCAGCCAATTGAGCATGAACACTGAAGCTTTCTTT,CASSQLSMNTEAFF
NA,NA,TRBJ2-7,TRBV7-2,TGTGCCAGCAGCTTCTCCTCATTACGAGCCGGGGCCTACGAGCAGTACTTC,CASSFSSLRAGAYEQYF
NA,NA,TRBJ2-5,TRBV11-2,TGTGCCAGCAGCTTAGATCGATCCGGACAAGAGACCCAGTACTTC,CASSLDRSGQETQYF
many,NA,TRBJ2-7,TRBV9,TGTGCCAGCAGCGTAGGAGGGTTCACCTACGAGCAGTACTTC,CASSVGGFTYEQYF
many,TRBD2,TRBJ2-7,TRBV27,TGTGCCAGCAGTTTATCCCGGACTAGCGCCTCCTACGAGCAGTACTTC,CASSLSRTSASYEQYF
many,NA,TRBJ1-1,TRBV28,TGTGCCAGCAGTTTGGGACCAACTTCCCGGGTGAACACTGAAGCTTTCTTT,CASSLGPTSRVNTEAFF
few,TRBD2,TRBJ2-1,TRBV20-1,TGCAGTGCTAGAACTAGCGGGGGTCCCTACAATGAGCAGTTCTTC,CSARTSGGPYNEQFF
NA,NA,TRBJ1-5,TRBV6-2/TRBV6-3,TGTGCCAGCAGTAACCCCGGGCTAAGATCCTCTGACGGCAATCAGCCCCAGCATTTT,CASSNPGLRSSDGNQPQHF
many,TRBD2,TRBJ2-1,TRBV6-4,TGTGCCAGCAGTGACGGGGCTAGCGGGCCAAACAATGAGCAGTTCTTC,CASSDGASGPNNEQFF
many,TRBD1,TRBJ2-7,TRBV5-1,TGCGCCAGCAGCTTGGGGGACAGCATCCCCTCCTACGAGCAGTACTTC,CASSLGDSIPSYEQYF
NA,NA,TRBJ1-5,TRBV7-2,TGTGCCAGCAGCTCCGGGACACACTTCGATCAGCCCCAGCATTTT,CASSSGTHFDQPQHF
few,NA,TRBJ1-2,TRBV20-1,TGCAGTGCTAGCCCGGGCGGGAGGTATGGCTACACCTTC,CSASPGGRYGYTF
many,NA,TRBJ1-1,TRBV10-1,TGCGCCAGCAGTGCTACGGGGGGAGGTTTGGCTTTCTTT,CASSATGGGLAFF
many,NA,TRBJ2-2,TRBV18,TGTGCCAGCTCACCAATTGCCACCCGGAACACCGGGGAGCTGTTTTTT,CASSPIATRNTGELFF
many,NA,TRBJ2-1,TRBV6-2/TRBV6-3,TGTGCCAGCAGTTACGGGCTAGCAGACTACAATGAGCAGTTCTTC,CASSYGLADYNEQFF
NA,TRBD2,TRBJ2-7,TRBV12-3/TRBV12-4,TGTGCCAGCAAACGAACTAGCGGACACTACGAGCAGTACTTC,CASKRTSGHYEQYF
many,TRBD1,TRBJ2-2,TRBV4-1,TGCGCCAGCAGCTTGCAACCGGGACAGGGGCATACCGGGGAGCTGTTTTTT,CASSLQPGQGHTGELFF
NA,NA,TRBJ1-5,TRBV28,TGTGCCAGCAGTAGGGCAGCCTCAAAGCCCCAGCATTTT,CASSRAASKPQHF
many,NA,TRBJ2-3,TRBV11-2,TGTGCCAGCAGAGGCCTCGGCACAGATACGCAGTATTTT,CASRGLGTDTQYF
many,TRBD2,TRBJ2-3,TRBV20-1,TGCAGTTCCTCCTCACCCCGAGCGGGATCAGATACGCAGTATTTT,CSSSSPRAGSDTQYF
few,TRBD1,TRBJ1-1,TRBV6-2/TRBV6-3,TGTGCCAGCAGTTTCAAGACAGGGCCGGGCAACACTGAAGCTTTCTTT,CASSFKTGPGNTEAFF
many,NA,TRBJ2-5,TRBV12-3/TRBV12-4,TGTGCCAGCAGTCCCGGGGGGCCGGTAGGGACCCAGTACTTC,CASSPGGPVGTQYF
few,NA,TRBJ2-2,TRBV7-8,TGTGCCAGCAGCTCAGGGGTGGCAGGGTACACCGGGGAGCTGTTTTTT,CASSSGVAGYTGELFF
NA,NA,TRBJ2-5,TRBV5-5,TGTGCCAGCAGCGAATACCGAAGGGGGGTAGAGACCCAGTACTTC,CASSEYRRGVETQYF
many,TRBD2,TRBJ2-7,TRBV4-1,TGCGCCAGCAGCCAGGGTAGCGGGATGAGCTCCTACGAGCAGTACTTC,CASSQGSGMSSYEQYF
few,NA,TRBJ2-7,TRBV6-1,TGTGCCAGCAGTGAATCCGGGGTCGAGCAGTACTTC,CASSESGVEQYF
many,NA,TRBJ2-3,TRBV7-8,TGTGCCAGCAGCTTAGTTGGACTAGATACGCAGTATTTT,CASSLVGLDTQYF
NA,NA,TRBJ1-1,TRBV6-5,TGTGCCAGCAGTTACTCCCAAGGCGAAAGGACTGAAGCTTTCTTT,CASSYSQGERTEAFF
few,NA,TRBJ2-7,TRBV19,TGTGCCAGTAGTTTCTCAAACTCGTACGAGCAGTACTTC,CASSFSNSYEQYF
NA,NA,TRBJ1-5,TRBV3-1,TGTGCCAGCAGCTATTATAGCAATCAGCCCCAGCATTTT,CASSYYSNQPQHF